This TCR beta chain appears in the sequencing data of a study of T-cell reconstitution after alpha-beta-depleted transplantation in children. V gave up 8 bases and J gave up 0 bases, with 10 bases separating them. Germline values: CDR1 SQVTM, CDR2 ANQGSEA. The CDR3 has 12 residues. Study results and caveats: Several hundred expanded graft clones reportedly were the source of alpha-beta T cells about two months after transplant. A year had passed since transplant, and T-cell counts and diversity by then came mostly from newly produced T cells. Surviving recipient T cells and thymic progenitors underlay high day-60 TCRbeta diversity in some patients.

Remarks on this clonotype: Its antigen is currently unknown.

Unique molecular identifiers were used in preparing the TCRbeta library. From the PCR reads, TCRdb called clonotypes with MiXCR, one entry per CDR3 protein. This table has 500,000 to 650,000 distinct CDR3 sequences, about an eighth appearing once. This rearrangement joins TRBV29-1 to TRBJ1-1; D perhaps matches TRBD1 (5 bases). This sample comprised PBMCs, mostly from graft donor cells, obtained 180 days after TCRalphabeta/CD19-depleted stem cell transplant. The receptor was derived from a female patient aged 2-9 years who had a stem cell transplant for aplastic anemia, so the T cells may come from the graft donor. CDR3 residues: CSIGTVNTEAFF. The DNA for the CDR3 is TGCAGCATAGGGACGGTGAACACTGAAGCTTTCTTT.